This TCR beta chain is drawn from a study of siplizumab effects on memory and regulatory T cells. Sequenced by immunoSEQ multiplex PCR; TCRdb stores in-frame clones only, minus some. The sample records tens of thousands of clones, 87% being singletons. To note about this clone: Antigen: not known.

Trimming took off 4 bases at V and 7 bases at J, with 14 bases between the two ends. CDR1 is SGHDN, CDR2 FVKESK, per germline. The CDR3 covers 13 residues. Study conclusions and caveats: Fewer alloreactive sequences mapped to unstimulated CD4+ memory cells under siplizumab. Naive-or-memory phenotypes were unassignable for roughly 75-97% of proliferating CD4+ or CD8+ clones. Naive T cells looked more diverse than memory cells and looked like major alloresponse contributors. Mapping to unstimulated subsets was achieved for only a minor fraction of alloreactive clones.

This chain connects TRBV14 to TRBJ2-7, with D perhaps matching TRBD1 or TRBD2 (7 bases each). This clonotype was sampled from a human donor in good health. Sequencing input: naive CD8+ T cells sorted from blood. The CDR3 sequence: CASSLTGEGEQYF. Here the CDR3 DNA reads TGTGCCAGCAGCCTCACAGGGGAGGGGGAGCAGTACTTC.